This passage covers 29 T cell receptor beta chains from one sample sequenced in a study of vaccination and CD4 T cells after COVID-19. Sequencing of the DNA from cultured CD4+ T cells was carried out with the Oncomine TCR Beta short-read assay. One entry per CDR3 protein results from TCRdb running MiXCR on the PCR reads. The sample carries fewer than 9,000 distinct CDR3 sequences, around 21% recorded once. Treatment specified: roughly ten-day PBMC culture with coronavirus spike peptide pools or control peptides (ViraFEST assay). No antigens are known for them. The material was CD4+ T cells from blood, cultured in vitro, obtained after SARS-CoV-2 vaccination. The receptors originated from a human donor who had recovered from COVID-19.

The rearrangement joins TRBV30 to TRBJ2-5; 9 bases are a match to TRBD1. CDR1 and CDR2 (germline): GTSNPN, SVGIG (reference sequence). V gave up 7 bases and J gave up 4 bases; unmatched junction bases: 13. The CDR3 spans 15 residues. The CDR3 loop reads CASGRNRGLGETQYF. The DNA of the CDR3 is TGTGCCTCCGGGAGAAACAGGGGGCTCGGAGAGACCCAGTACTTC.

This clonotype was picked up a small number of times. The chain employs TRBV28 and TRBJ2-5; the D gene is possibly TRBD2 (5 bases). Trimming removed 5 bases from V and 3 bases from J, with 16 bases in between. This CDR3 has 15 residues. Germline V gene data show CDR1 as MDHEN and CDR2 as SYDVKM. The CDR3 bases are TGTGCCAGCAGTGCACCCGGGAAAGGGAAAGAGACCCAGTACTTC. This gives the protein CASSAPGKGKETQYF.

This clonotype was counted between two and nine times. The chain carries TRBV11-2 and TRBJ1-2; D remains ambiguous. CDR3 length: 13 amino acids. The V gene lost 5 bases and the J gene lost 7 bases, with 14 bases spanning the gap. Per germline, CDR1 SGHAT and CDR2 FQNNGV. The DNA of the CDR3 is TGTGCCAGCAGCCCTCCGGGGTTGGGTGGCTACACCTTC. Translating gives CASSPPGLGGYTF.

This clonotype is labeled medium-sized. V gene TRBV20-1 combines with J gene TRBJ2-3; 11 nucleotides line up with TRBD2. After removal of 3 bases from V and 4 bases from J, the junction contained 6 bases not matched to a gene. Germline V lookup: CDR1 DFQATT, CDR2 SNEGSKA (reference sequence). The CDR3 is 15 residues long. CDR3 in DNA: TGCAGTGCTAGGATGACTAGCGGGGTAGCAGATACGCAGTATTTT. Protein product: CSARMTSGVADTQYF.

The chain combines TRBV11-2 with TRBJ2-7; a possible D gene is TRBD1 (6 bases). CDR3 size: 16 residues. Germline CDR1 and CDR2: SGHAT and FQNNGV. The V and J ends lost 1 base and 6 bases respectively, with 19 bases between them. For the CDR3, the DNA is TGTGCCAGCAGCTTAGCGCCCAATCAGGGGTGGGCCGAGCAGTACTTC. It specifies CASSLAPNQGWAEQYF.

This clonotype is labeled medium-sized (0.01 to 0.1%). The chain recombines TRBV20-1 with TRBJ1-2; D ambiguous. The germline gives CDR1 DFQATT, CDR2 SNEGSKA (reference sequence). V lost 6 bases and J 3 bases, leaving 20 bases between the germline ends. The CDR3 length is 15 residues. The CDR3 loop is CSAPGRTGTHYGYTF. CDR3 in DNA: TGCAGTGCGCCCGGCAGGACGGGAACACACTATGGCTACACCTTC.

This clonotype was seen at least ten times. This sequence joins TRBV20-1 and TRBJ2-6; 7 positions agree with TRBD2. Losses at the gene ends were 1 base for V and 0 bases for J; bases not matched to a gene: 3. CDR1 is DFQATT and CDR2 is SNEGSKA in the germline V gene (reference sequence). CDR3 length equals 16 residues. The CDR3, as DNA: TGCAGTGCTAGAGCGGGCGGGAGCTCTGGGGCCAACGTCCTGACTTTC. It translates to CSARAGGSSGANVLTF.

The table lists this clonotype with a few counts. V is TRBV4-3 and J is TRBJ2-7; TRBD1 might be the D (6 bases). V was clipped by 0 bases and J by 4 bases, with 7 bases between them. There are 13 residues in the CDR3. Germline V gene data show CDR1 as LGHNA and CDR2 as YSLEER. The CDR3 protein is CASSQEDSYEQYF. The CDR3, as DNA: TGCGCCAGCAGCCAAGAGGACAGTTACGAGCAGTACTTC.

This clonotype appeared once. V and J are TRBV28 and TRBJ1-1, with D perhaps matching TRBD1 (6 bases). Deletions cut 6 bases from V and 4 bases from J, with 18 bases between. Germline V gene sequence: CDR1 MDHEN, CDR2 SYDVKM. The CDR3 totals 15 residues. This CDR3 is CASRPQGKFSTEAFF. CDR3 DNA sequence: TGTGCCAGCAGACCACAGGGAAAATTTAGCACTGAAGCTTTCTTT. Supplemented by reference TRBV28 and TRBJ1-1, the full variable domain reads DVKVTQSSRYLVKRTGEKVFLECVQDMDHENMFWYRQDPGLGLRLIYFSYDVKMKEKGDIPEGYSVSREKKERFSLILESASTNQTSMYLCASRPQGKFSTEAFFGQGTRLTVV.

The chain recombines TRBV9 with TRBJ2-5, with 9 bases lining up with TRBD2. The CDR3 length is 16 residues. Germline CDR1 is SGDLS and CDR2 is YYNGEE. The V and J ends lost 0 bases and 4 bases, in that order; junction bases with no gene match: 7. The CDR3: CASSVVGSGGGETQYF. The CDR3 nucleotides are TGTGCCAGCAGCGTAGTTGGTAGCGGGGGAGGAGAGACCCAGTACTTC.

The CDR3: CASTINKETQYF. The CDR3 bases are TGTGCCAGCACCATAAATAAAGAGACCCAGTACTTC. J is TRBJ2-5 and V is TRBV7-9; D is unclear. CDR1 and CDR2 from the germline V gene are SEHNR and FQNEAQ (reference sequence). V lost 7 bases and J lost 3, with 9 bases in between. CDR3 length: 12 amino acids. The variable domain in full, with the rest retrieved from reference TRBV7-9 and TRBJ2-5, is DTGVSQNPRHKITKRGQNVTFRCDPISEHNRLYWYRQTLGQGPEFLTYFQNEAQLEKSRLLSDRFSAERPKGSFSTLEIQRTEQGDSAMYLCASTINKETQYFGPGTRLLVL.

V usage is TRBV10-3 and J usage is TRBJ1-5, with a tentative D call TRBD1 (5 bases). This CDR3 has 14 residues. V gave up 5 bases and J gave up 9 bases, with 17 bases separating them. Germline values: CDR1 ENHRY, CDR2 SYGVKD. CDR3 DNA: TGTGCCATCAGTCTCGGCAGGGATATGTCGCCCCAGCATTTT. This sequence encodes CAISLGRDMSPQHF.

This clonotype has only a few counts. The rearrangement joins TRBV5-1 to TRBJ2-5, with D possibly being TRBD1 (5 bases). The germline V gene encodes CDR1 SGHRS and CDR2 YFSETQ. Deletions cut 0 bases from V and 0 bases from J, with 15 bases between. The CDR3 has 17 residues. CDR3 loop: CASSLGPRAGDQETQYF. The CDR3 coding sequence is TGCGCCAGCAGCTTGGGACCCAGGGCAGGTGACCAAGAGACCCAGTACTTC.

This clonotype was detected only a few times. This sequence joins TRBV23-1 and TRBJ2-7; weak D call: TRBD1 (5 bases). TRBV23-1 falls under the ORF class, with uncertain function. V lost 0 bases and J 5 bases, leaving 14 bases between the germline ends. CDR3 size: 15 residues. CDR3 bases: TGCGCCAGCAGTCAATCTAAGACCAGGGAAGACGAGCAGTACTTC. Translation: CASSQSKTREDEQYF.

This clonotype was detected only a few times. The rearrangement uses TRBV6-1 and TRBJ1-6; TRBD1 matches 7 bases. The CDR3 has 14 amino acids. Germline values: CDR1 MNHNS, CDR2 SASEGT. After removal of 8 bases from V and 6 bases from J, the junction contained 7 bases not matched to a gene. CDR3 in DNA: TGTGCCAGCTGCGGGACAGCGAGTAATTCACCCCTCCACTTT. Translated, it gives CASCGTASNSPLHF.

In its sample, this clonotype ranks as medium-sized. The chain employs TRBV6-1 and TRBJ1-2; TRBD1 matches at 7 bases. The germline V gene encodes CDR1 MNHNS and CDR2 SASEGT. This CDR3 contains 14 residues. Germline trimming cut 6 bases from V and 6 bases from J; bases unmatched to any gene: 10. The chain's CDR3 is CASRSPTGLDGYTF. The CDR3 bases are TGTGCCAGCAGATCCCCGACAGGGCTGGATGGCTACACCTTC.

Relative to its sample, this clonotype is medium-sized. The rearrangement joins TRBV6-1 to TRBJ1-2, with D possibly being TRBD1 (6 bases). Trimming took 8 bases from V and 6 from J, leaving 16 bases between them. CDR1 and CDR2 from the germline V gene are MNHNS and SASEGT. CDR3 length equals 13 residues. The CDR3 loop reads CASFLGGGDGYTF. The CDR3 DNA is TGTGCCAGCTTCCTAGGGGGGGGAGATGGCTACACCTTC.

This clonotype has a handful of counts. The rearrangement links TRBV2 to TRBJ2-3; D is possibly TRBD1 (6 bases). The ends were cut back, 7 bases at V and 0 bases at J, with 8 bases in the middle. The V gene's germline CDR1 is SNHLY and CDR2 FYNNEI. The CDR3 loop spans 13 amino acids. CDR3 nucleotides: TGTGCCAGCAAGGACAGAAGCACAGATACGCAGTATTTT. Amino acids: CASKDRSTDTQYF.

V is TRBV19 and J is TRBJ1-5; D uncertain. Trimming left V 3 bases short and J 4 bases short, with 13 bases between. Germline values: CDR1 LNHDA, CDR2 SQIVND (reference sequence). The CDR3 loop spans 15 amino acids. CDR3 bases: TGTGCCAGTAGTATCCCCCTCCTAGTGAATCAGCCCCAGCATTTT. Protein: CASSIPLLVNQPQHF.

By frequency in the sample, this clonotype is medium-sized. The CDR3 region is CASRTGGLDGYTF. CDR3 DNA: TGTGCCAGCAGAACAGGGGGATTGGATGGCTACACCTTC. The chain couples TRBV28 to TRBJ1-2; 8 nucleotides line up with TRBD1. V gave up 6 bases and J gave up 6 bases; unmatched junction bases: 6. The V gene's germline CDR1 is MDHEN and CDR2 SYDVKM. The CDR3 runs to 13 residues.

The table lists this clonotype with a few counts. The chain joins TRBV6-2 or TRBV6-3 to TRBJ2-7, with D possibly matching TRBD1 (5 bases). In germline, CDR1 is MNHEY, CDR2 SVGEGT. With 2 bases removed from V and 6 bases from J, the gap between germline ends came to 14 bases. The CDR3 is made up of 14 amino acids. The CDR3 here is CASSYPRTSLEQYF. Here the CDR3 DNA reads TGTGCCAGCAGTTACCCGAGGACATCCCTCGAGCAGTACTTC.

This clonotype has a count of ten or more. The chain couples TRBV20-1 to TRBJ2-5, with D uncertain. The V end was cut by 6 bases, the J end by 5 bases, with 10 bases between. The CDR3 spans 11 residues. Germline V gives CDR1 DFQATT, CDR2 SNEGSKA (reference sequence). CDR3 nucleotides: TGCAGTGCCAAGCTTAGGGAGACCCAGTACTTC. Its translation is CSAKLRETQYF.

This chain links TRBV2 with TRBJ2-1, with 8 positions matching TRBD2. Germline V CDR1 and CDR2: SNHLY, FYNNEI. The length of the CDR3 is 14 residues. Losses at the gene ends were 2 bases for V and 11 bases for J; bases not matched to a gene: 8. CDR3 residues: CASSENTSGIKQFF. Written as DNA, the CDR3 is TGTGCCAGCAGTGAAAATACTAGCGGAATAAAGCAGTTCTTC.

The chain carries TRBV28 and TRBJ1-6; perhaps TRBD1 as D (5 bases). The CDR3 length is 15 residues. Germline values: CDR1 MDHEN, CDR2 SYDVKM. The germline V and J ends were trimmed by 3 bases and 0 bases, with 6 bases remaining between them. The CDR3: CASSFQGSYNSPLHF. For the CDR3, the DNA is TGTGCCAGCAGTTTTCAGGGCTCCTATAATTCACCCCTCCACTTT.

The V call is TRBV2, the J call TRBJ2-7; maybe TRBD2 (5 bases). The CDR3 is 13 residues long. Deletions cut 4 bases from V and 4 bases from J, with 11 bases between. The V gene's germline CDR1 is SNHLY and CDR2 FYNNEI. Here the CDR3 DNA reads TGTGCCAGCAGTGGGACTTACTCGTACGAGCAGTACTTC. Its translation: CASSGTYSYEQYF.

This clonotype was observed a few times. This chain links TRBV6-1 with TRBJ1-1, with 7 bases aligning to TRBD1. The ends lost 5 bases at V and 1 base at J; junction bases unmatched: 4. This CDR3 comprises 14 residues. Germline loops: CDR1 MNHNS, CDR2 SASEGT. This CDR3 is CASSTGVANTEAFF. The CDR3 coding sequence is TGTGCCAGCAGTACAGGGGTGGCGAACACTGAAGCTTTCTTT.

This clonotype is medium-sized within its sample. The CDR3 is CASSRTGGSWETQYF. The CDR3 nucleotides read TGTGCCAGCAGCCGGACAGGCGGGTCATGGGAGACCCAGTACTTC. The V and J genes are TRBV7-2 and TRBJ2-5; TRBD1 agrees at 7 bases. The CDR3 is 15 amino acids. Trimming removed 5 bases from V and 5 bases from J; junction bases left unmatched: 11. The germline CDR1 and CDR2 sequences are SGHTA and FQGNSA.

This clonotype was observed a few times. This chain uses TRBV18 with TRBJ2-1, with D perhaps given as TRBD1 or TRBD2 (5 bases each). V lost 6 bases and J 7 bases, leaving 13 bases between the germline ends. CDR3 length: 13 amino acids. Looked up from germline, CDR1 is KGHSH and CDR2 is LQKENI. The CDR3 DNA follows: TGTGCCAGCTCCCTCCGGGACGGTAATGAGCAGTTCTTC. This sequence encodes CASSLRDGNEQFF.

In this sample, this clonotype is medium-sized. The chain is built from TRBV27 and TRBJ1-6; D unclear. With 5 bases removed from V and 10 bases from J, the gap between germline ends came to 12 bases. The CDR3 contains 13 residues. Germline V lookup: CDR1 MNHEY, CDR2 SMNVEV (reference sequence). The CDR3 protein is CASSAGRISPLHF. The CDR3 DNA follows: TGTGCCAGCAGTGCGGGAAGGATATCACCCCTCCACTTT.